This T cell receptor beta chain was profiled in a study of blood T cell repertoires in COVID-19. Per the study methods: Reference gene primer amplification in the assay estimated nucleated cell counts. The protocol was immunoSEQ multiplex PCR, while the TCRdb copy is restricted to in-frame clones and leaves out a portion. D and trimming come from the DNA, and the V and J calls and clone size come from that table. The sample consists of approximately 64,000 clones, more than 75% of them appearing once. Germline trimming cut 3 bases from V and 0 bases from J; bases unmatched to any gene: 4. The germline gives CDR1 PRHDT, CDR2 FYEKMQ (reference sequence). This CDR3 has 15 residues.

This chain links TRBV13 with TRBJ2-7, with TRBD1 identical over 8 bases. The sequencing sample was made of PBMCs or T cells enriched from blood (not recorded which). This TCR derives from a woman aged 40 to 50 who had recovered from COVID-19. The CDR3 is CASSFWDRSSYEQYF. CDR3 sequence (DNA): TGTGCCAGCAGCTTCTGGGACAGGTCCTCCTACGAGCAGTACTTC.